Described below is a single T cell receptor (beta chain) sequence and its context. This sample was included in a study of OX40 agonist ivuxolimab in advanced cancers. This table comes from immunoSEQ multiplex PCR, and its TCRdb copy is limited to in-frame clones, with some not included. The table lists 65,000 to 75,000 clones, about 90% of them singletons. This CDR3 contains 15 residues. The trim removed 6 bases at V and 5 bases at J, leaving 11 bases unmatched. CDR1 is SEHNR and CDR2 is FQNEAQ in the germline V gene (reference sequence). The receptor was isolated from an adult with an advanced solid tumor such as melanoma, head and neck, liver or kidney cancer. The rearrangement uses TRBV7-9 and TRBJ2-5; 8 bases map to TRBD1. The sequencing here drew on CD4+ or CD8+ T cells sorted from blood, taken in a trial of the OX40 agonist ivuxolimab. The CDR3 region has the DNA TGTGCCAGCAGTTCCGGACAGGGATTTGGGGAGACCCAGTACTTC. As protein: CASSSGQGFGETQYF.